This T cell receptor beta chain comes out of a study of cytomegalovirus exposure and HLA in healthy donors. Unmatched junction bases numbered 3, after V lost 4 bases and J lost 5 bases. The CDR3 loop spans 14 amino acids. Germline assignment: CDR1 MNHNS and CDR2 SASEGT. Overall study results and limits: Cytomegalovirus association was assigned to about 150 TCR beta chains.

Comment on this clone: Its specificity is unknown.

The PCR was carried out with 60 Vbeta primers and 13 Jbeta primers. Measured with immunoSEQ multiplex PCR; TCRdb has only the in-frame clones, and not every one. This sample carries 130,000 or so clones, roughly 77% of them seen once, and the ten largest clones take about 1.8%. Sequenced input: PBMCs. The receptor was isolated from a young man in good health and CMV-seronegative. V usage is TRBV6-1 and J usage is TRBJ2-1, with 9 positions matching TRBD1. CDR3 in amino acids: CASSAGTGNNEQFF. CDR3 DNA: TGTGCCAGCAGTGCTGGGACAGGGAACAATGAGCAGTTCTTC.